These 25 T cell receptor beta chains came from one sample sequenced in a study of blood T cell repertoires in COVID-19. Produced via immunoSEQ multiplex PCR; TCRdb's table is partial and in-frame only. Here the sample spans 250,000 or so clones, roughly 88% being singletons. Material: peripheral blood. The receptor source for this set is a man in his forties who had recovered from COVID-19.

The chain combines TRBV5-4 with TRBJ1-1; 10 bases align to TRBD1. Germline values: CDR1 SGHNT, CDR2 YYREEE (reference sequence). The CDR3 extends over 14 amino acids. V was clipped by 3 bases and J by 7 bases; unmatched bases: 6. CDR3: CASSSRQGADEAFF. CDR3 DNA: TGTGCCAGCAGCTCCCGACAGGGGGCGGATGAAGCTTTCTTT. Full variable domain (missing parts from reference TRBV5-4 and TRBJ1-1): ETGVTQSPTHLIKTRGQQVTLRCSSQSGHNTVSWYQQALGQGPQFIFQYYREEENGRGNFPPRFSGLQFPNYSSELNVNALELDDSALYLCASSSRQGADEAFFGQGTRLTVV.

The V gene is TRBV25-1, the J gene TRBJ1-2; 9 nucleotides line up with TRBD1. This CDR3 has 13 amino acids. Germline CDR1 reads MGHDK; CDR2 reads SYGVNS. The J segment lost 4 bases and the V segment lost 6 bases, leaving 3 bases of the junction unmatched. For the CDR3, the DNA is TGTGCCAGCAGGGGACAGGGCTTCTATGGCTACACCTTC. This codes for CASRGQGFYGYTF.

V is TRBV12-3 or TRBV12-4 and J is TRBJ1-1, with TRBD1 matching over 9 bases. V trimming: 8 bases; J trimming: 4 bases; junction bases outside the gene matches: 5. CDR3 length equals 13 residues. The CDR3 loop reads CASYRGLGTEAFF. The CDR3 DNA reads TGTGCCAGCTACAGGGGGCTAGGCACTGAAGCTTTCTTT.

This sequence joins TRBV2 and TRBJ2-5; 13 bases agree with TRBD2. This CDR3 has 15 residues. Germline V CDR1 and CDR2: SNHLY, FYNNEI. Unmatched junction bases numbered 5, after V lost 6 bases and J lost 4 bases. DNA of the CDR3: TGTGCCAGCAGCGGTCGGACTAGCGGGAGAGAGACCCAGTACTTC. Its translation is CASSGRTSGRETQYF.

J is TRBJ1-2 and V is TRBV5-1; 7 bases are a match to TRBD1. The V and J ends lost 0 bases and 7 bases, in that order; junction bases with no gene match: 3. The V gene's germline CDR1 is SGHRS and CDR2 YFSETQ. The CDR3 consists of 13 residues. The DNA of the CDR3 is TGCGCCAGCAGCTTGGCTCAGGGGGGTGGCTACACCTTC. Protein product: CASSLAQGGGYTF.

The CDR3 here is CASRQGYANTEAFF. The CDR3 region has the DNA TGTGCCAGCAGACAGGGCTACGCGAACACTGAAGCTTTCTTT. This chain joins TRBV5-5 and TRBJ1-1; D perhaps matches TRBD1 (6 bases). The CDR3 totals 14 residues. Germline V gene data show CDR1 as SGHKS and CDR2 as YYEKEE (reference sequence). Trimming left V 5 bases short and J 1 base short, with 12 bases between.

The CDR3 sequence is CASSELAGEDTQYF. CDR3 DNA sequence: TGTGCCAGCAGTGAACTCGCGGGCGAAGATACGCAGTATTTT. The chain joins TRBV2 to TRBJ2-3; possibly TRBD2 for D (5 bases). The CDR3 contains 14 residues. Trimming stripped 2 bases from V and 5 bases from J, with 11 bases between. The V gene's germline CDR1 is SNHLY and CDR2 FYNNEI. The full variable domain, rest sourced from reference TRBV2 and TRBJ2-3, is EPEVTQTPSHQVTQMGQEVILRCVPISNHLYFYWYRQILGQKVEFLVSFYNNEISEKSEIFDDQFSVERPDGSNFTLKIRSTKLEDSAMYFCASSELAGEDTQYFGPGTRLTVL.

The chain recombines TRBV7-2 with TRBJ2-3; D possibly corresponds to TRBD2 (6 bases). The CDR3 totals 14 residues. Trimming cost V 3 bases and J 4 bases, with 11 bases left between them. Germline CDR1 SGHTA, CDR2 FQGNSA. CDR3: CASSFSGRPDTQYF. The CDR3 DNA follows: TGTGCCAGCAGCTTTTCCGGGAGACCAGATACGCAGTATTTT.

The chain couples TRBV4-3 to TRBJ2-5, with D tentatively TRBD2 (6 bases). Germline CDR1 is LGHNA and CDR2 is YSLEER. Trimming stripped 3 bases from V and 8 bases from J, with 16 bases between. CDR3 size: 14 residues. CDR3 bases: TGCGCCAGCAGCCAGGGACTCTCCGATAGAACCCAGTACTTC. It translates to CASSQGLSDRTQYF.

The chain couples TRBV6-5 to TRBJ2-7, with D possibly matching TRBD2 (6 bases). V was trimmed by 8 bases and J by 0 bases, leaving 14 bases between them. The V gene's germline CDR1 is MNHEY and CDR2 SVGAGI. The CDR3 is 14 residues long. The CDR3 here is CASRFGGTSYEQYF. The DNA for the CDR3 is TGTGCCAGCCGGTTTGGGGGGACCTCCTACGAGCAGTACTTC.

The chain has TRBV10-3 and TRBJ2-2; 9 bases fit TRBD1. CDR3 length: 18 residues. CDR1 and CDR2 from the germline V gene are ENHRY and SYGVKD. V was pared by 3 bases and J by 1 base, with 9 bases of the junction left unmatched. CDR3 nucleotides: TGTGCCATCAGTGACTGGGTAACGGGACAGGGGAACACCGGGGAGCTGTTTTTT. The encoded protein is CAISDWVTGQGNTGELFF.

This chain connects TRBV4-3 to TRBJ2-3; D is perhaps TRBD1 (5 bases). V was shortened by 5 bases and J by 10 bases, with 19 bases between the two germline ends. The CDR3 totals 14 residues. Germline loops: CDR1 LGHNA, CDR2 YSLEER. The CDR3 region is CASSEGVNRVPQYF. CDR3 coding DNA: TGCGCCAGCAGCGAAGGGGTTAACCGGGTGCCGCAGTATTTT.

This clone appeared a single time. This chain links TRBV5-5 with TRBJ2-3; tentatively, D is TRBD2 (6 bases). Germline CDR1 and CDR2: SGHKS and YYEKEE (reference sequence). This CDR3 comprises 13 residues. V dropped 4 bases and J dropped 3 bases, with 9 bases sitting between them. CDR3 in DNA: TGTGCCAGCAGCGGGGACTTTACAGATACGCAGTATTTT. This translates into CASSGDFTDTQYF. The full variable domain, its missing parts supplied by reference TRBV5-5 and TRBJ2-3, is DAGVTQSPTHLIKTRGQQVTLRCSPISGHKSVSWYQQVLGQGPQFIFQYYEKEERGRGNFPDRFSARQFPNYSSELNVNALLLGDSALYLCASSGDFTDTQYFGPGTRLTVL.

The CDR3 bases are TGTGCCAGCAGTGTGGGACAGGGGATGTACGGTGAGCAGTTCTTC. It encodes CASSVGQGMYGEQFF. The gene calls are TRBV5-4 and TRBJ2-1; 10 bases agree with TRBD1. Germline trimming cut 5 bases from V and 9 bases from J; bases unmatched to any gene: 11. Germline V CDR1 and CDR2: SGHNT, YYREEE (reference sequence). This CDR3 is 15 amino acids long.

This clone showed up just once. The chain joins TRBV9 to TRBJ2-5, with D possibly TRBD2 on 7 matching bases. Looked up from germline, CDR1 is SGDLS and CDR2 is YYNGEE. The CDR3 is made up of 17 amino acids. Between the trimmed V and J ends, which lost 3 bases and 5 bases, there was a span of 23 bases. The CDR3 coding sequence is TGTGCCAGCAGCGCCCAAAACCCAGGGGCGGGAGACGAGACCCAGTACTTC. This codes for CASSAQNPGAGDETQYF.

This chain's CDR3 is CASTLTGRQNEQYF. CDR3 nucleotides: TGTGCCAGTACTCTGACAGGGAGGCAGAACGAGCAGTACTTC. The V and J genes are TRBV19 and TRBJ2-7; possible D gene TRBD1, 7 bases. Trimming took 7 bases from V and 5 from J, leaving 18 bases between them. Germline CDR1 LNHDA, CDR2 SQIVND (reference sequence). This CDR3 is built from 14 residues.

The table lists this clone with many counts. The V call is TRBV10-3, the J call TRBJ1-2, with unresolved D. There are 12 residues in the CDR3. The ends were cut back, 0 bases at V and 11 bases at J, with 10 bases in the middle. Germline V gene lookup returns CDR1 ENHRY and CDR2 SYGVKD. This chain's CDR3 is CAISESEGRYTF. The CDR3 bases are TGTGCCATCAGTGAGTCTGAGGGTCGGTACACCTTC.

This rearrangement joins TRBV6-2 or TRBV6-3 to TRBJ2-1; 8 bases line up with TRBD2. This CDR3 contains 16 residues. Germline CDR1 and CDR2: MNHEY and SVGEGT. The V and J ends lost 4 bases and 5 bases, in that order; junction bases with no gene match: 10. CDR3 sequence: CASSSGGAGTHNEQFF. CDR3 bases: TGTGCCAGCAGTTCCGGGGGGGCGGGAACCCACAATGAGCAGTTCTTC.

J is TRBJ1-1 and V is TRBV11-3; D possibly corresponds to TRBD1 (5 bases). V lost 5 bases, J lost 3 bases, and 7 bases lay in between. This CDR3 region has 12 residues. Germline V lookup: CDR1 SGHNT, CDR2 YENEEA. CDR3 loop: CASSGRDTEAFF. CDR3 DNA: TGTGCCAGCAGCGGCAGGGACACTGAAGCTTTCTTT.

The chain recombines TRBV3-1 (or the pseudogene TRBV3-2) with TRBJ2-7; 10 nucleotides align to TRBD1. The V segment lost 4 bases and the J segment 3 bases; nucleotides outside the gene matches: 12. Germline V lookup: CDR1 LGHDT, CDR2 YNNKEL (reference sequence). CDR3 length: 17 residues. The CDR3: CASSPRQGAISFYEQYF. DNA for the CDR3: TGTGCCAGCAGCCCCCGACAGGGGGCCATCTCTTTCTACGAGCAGTACTTC.

This clone has only one observation. The chain is built from TRBV11-3 and TRBJ2-3; D remains ambiguous. This CDR3 has 15 amino acids. Trimming took off 5 bases at V and 0 bases at J, with 12 bases between the two ends. Germline V gene sequence: CDR1 SGHNT, CDR2 YENEEA. For the CDR3, the DNA is TGTGCCAGCAGCCCAAGACACGGTAGCACAGATACGCAGTATTTT. Its protein is CASSPRHGSTDTQYF.

The V gene is TRBV19, the J gene TRBJ1-5; D is unclear. Germline V gene sequence: CDR1 LNHDA, CDR2 SQIVND (reference sequence). The CDR3 loop spans 16 amino acids. The germline V and J ends were trimmed by 3 bases and 0 bases, with 12 bases remaining between them. The CDR3 bases are TGTGCCAGTAGTATGGAGTCCTTATATAGCAATCAGCCCCAGCATTTT. Encoded protein: CASSMESLYSNQPQHF.

The V call is TRBV19, the J call TRBJ2-7; TRBD2 might be the D (5 bases). This CDR3 has 15 residues. In germline, CDR1 is LNHDA, CDR2 SQIVND (reference sequence). Trimming left V 2 bases short and J 5 bases short, with 16 bases between. The CDR3 reads CASSISPGEGNEQYF. The CDR3 coding sequence is TGTGCCAGTAGTATATCCCCAGGTGAGGGAAACGAGCAGTACTTC. The full variable domain, with the rest looked up from reference TRBV19 and TRBJ2-7, is DGGITQSPKYLFRKEGQNVTLSCEQNLNHDAMYWYRQDPGQGLRLIYYSQIVNDFQKGDIAEGYSVSREKKESFPLTVTSAQKNPTAFYLCASSISPGEGNEQYFGPGTRLTVT.

This clone was recorded once. V gene TRBV3-1 (or the pseudogene TRBV3-2) combines with J gene TRBJ1-2; 10 positions match TRBD1. CDR1 is LGHDT and CDR2 is YNNKEL in the germline V gene (reference sequence). V lost 1 base and J lost 7; bases outside the gene matches: 9. The CDR3 has 16 residues. CDR3: CASSQGLGQGKGGYTF. For the CDR3, the DNA is TGTGCCAGCAGCCAAGGTTTGGGACAGGGGAAAGGTGGCTACACCTTC.

The rearrangement links TRBV5-5 to TRBJ2-5; maybe TRBD1 (6 bases). The CDR3 has 15 amino acids. Trimming took 2 bases from V and 2 from J, leaving 13 bases between them. Germline-derived CDR1 and CDR2 are SGHKS and YYEKEE (reference sequence). CDR3 sequence: CASSFLGDNQETQYF. The CDR3 bases are TGTGCCAGCAGCTTTCTAGGGGACAATCAAGAGACCCAGTACTTC.